One sample yielded the 8 T cell receptor beta chains listed below, sequenced in a study of T cell responses to AZD1222 COVID-19 vaccine. Using immunoSEQ multiplex PCR, the repertoire was profiled, and TCRdb retains in-frame clones only, with some absent. Of approximately 160,000 clones in the sample, 90% to 95% were seen once. Sequencing was performed on peripheral blood, taken on day 0 of AZD1222 vaccination. Source of these receptors: an adult in good health.

The CDR3 DNA sequence: TGTGCCAGCTGGCGCTGGGACAGTGCTAACTATGGCTACACCTTC. This codes for CASWRWDSANYGYTF. This sequence joins TRBV28 and TRBJ1-2; 7 bases agree with TRBD1. The V segment lost 8 bases and the J segment 0 bases; nucleotides outside the gene matches: 9. Germline V gene lookup returns CDR1 MDHEN and CDR2 SYDVKM. The CDR3 contains 15 residues.

The CDR3 coding sequence is TGTGCCACCAGTGATTTGGCGTCAGGGGTGGCATTCTATGGCTACACCTTC. Translating it yields CATSDLASGVAFYGYTF. The chain recombines TRBV24-1 with TRBJ1-2; a weak D match, TRBD1 (6 bases). The CDR3 runs 17 residues. Germline V lookup: CDR1 KGHDR, CDR2 SFDVKD. Trimming took off 0 bases at V and 4 bases at J, with 17 bases between the two ends.

This chain links TRBV4-3 with TRBJ1-2; tentative D call: TRBD1 (5 bases). Germline-derived CDR1 and CDR2 are LGHNA and YSLEER. The CDR3 runs 15 residues. Trimming cost V 1 base and J 3 bases, with 12 bases left between them. The CDR3 sequence: CASSQGATAYYGYTF. The CDR3 DNA is TGCGCCAGCAGCCAAGGAGCGACAGCCTACTATGGCTACACCTTC.

The chain is built from TRBV19 and TRBJ2-5, with D perhaps matching TRBD2 (6 bases). CDR1 LNHDA and CDR2 SQIVND come from the germline V gene (reference sequence). Trimming shortened V by 3 bases and J by 2 bases, and 10 bases separated the two germline ends. CDR3 length: 14 amino acids. CDR3 coding DNA: TGTGCCAGTAGTATTGGGACTTCTCAAGAGACCCAGTACTTC. Translating it yields CASSIGTSQETQYF. Looking up the rest from reference TRBV19 and TRBJ2-5 gives the full variable domain: DGGITQSPKYLFRKEGQNVTLSCEQNLNHDAMYWYRQDPGQGLRLIYYSQIVNDFQKGDIAEGYSVSREKKESFPLTVTSAQKNPTAFYLCASSIGTSQETQYFGPGTRLLVL.

The gene calls are TRBV14 and TRBJ1-2; no firm D call. The CDR3 loop spans 13 amino acids. Germline V gene sequence: CDR1 SGHDN, CDR2 FVKESK. V lost 0 bases and J lost 7, with 9 bases in between. CDR3: CASSQDQMGGYTF. DNA of the CDR3: TGTGCCAGCAGCCAAGATCAAATGGGTGGCTACACCTTC.

Only a few counts were recorded for this clone. The same CDR3 is also encoded by other DNA sequences in this sample. In DNA form, the CDR3 reads TGTGCCAGCAGTTACTCAGGCGGGGATAATTCACCCCTCCACTTT. The encoded protein is CASSYSGGDNSPLHF. V and J are TRBV6-5 and TRBJ1-6, with D unclear. The V gene lost 0 bases and the J gene lost 5 bases, with 8 bases spanning the gap. This CDR3 region has 15 residues. The germline gives CDR1 MNHEY, CDR2 SVGAGI.

CDR3 nucleotides: TGTGCCAGCAGCCCGGGACCCGGGGGAGACATTCAGTACTTC. This encodes CASSPGPGGDIQYF. The chain recombines TRBV5-6 with TRBJ2-4; possibly TRBD2 for D (6 bases). Trimming took off 4 bases at V and 8 bases at J, with 16 bases between the two ends. Germline CDR1 and CDR2: SGHDT and YYEEEE. There are 14 residues in the CDR3.

This clone came up once. The CDR3 is CASSLGGASGYNEQFF. CDR3 in DNA: TGTGCCAGCAGCTTAGGGGGGGCTAGCGGGTACAATGAGCAGTTCTTC. J is TRBJ2-1 and V is TRBV7-3; 8 bases line up with TRBD2. CDR3 length: 16 amino acids. The germline V gene has CDR1 SGHTA and CDR2 FQGTGA. The trim removed 2 bases at V and 4 bases at J, leaving 7 bases unmatched.